The 17 T cell receptor beta chains reported below all come from one sample, sequenced in a study of blood T cell repertoires in COVID-19. Sequenced by immunoSEQ multiplex PCR; TCRdb stores in-frame clones only, minus some. The table lists 80,000 or so clones, around nine tenths of them singletons, with 15% to 20% in the top ten. The sequencing input was peripheral blood. All receptors derive from a human donor in a cohort sampled during active COVID-19.

This clone has only a few counts. This chain connects TRBV13 to TRBJ2-7; D unclear. Germline CDR1 is PRHDT and CDR2 is FYEKMQ (reference sequence). V was shortened by 3 bases and J by 6 bases, with 15 bases between the two germline ends. The CDR3 covers 14 residues. The CDR3, as DNA: TGTGCCAGCAGCTTGCCGTTGAGGTCGCGCGAGCAGTACTTC. Translating gives CASSLPLRSREQYF.

The rearrangement links TRBV2 to TRBJ2-7; 8 positions agree with TRBD1. Germline trimming cut 8 bases from V and 3 bases from J; bases unmatched to any gene: 6. Germline V gene data show CDR1 as SNHLY and CDR2 as FYNNEI. The CDR3 is 13 amino acids. CDR3 bases: TGTGCCAGCCAAACAGGGGGTGACTACGAGCAGTACTTC. This codes for CASQTGGDYEQYF.

The chain employs TRBV30 and TRBJ2-4; 7 positions match TRBD1. This CDR3 comprises 12 residues. V was clipped by 8 bases and J by 9 bases; unmatched bases: 10. Germline V gives CDR1 GTSNPN, CDR2 SVGIG (reference sequence). The CDR3 nucleotides read TGTGCCGCCGCCAAAGGGGGCAGCATTCAGTACTTC. Protein product: CAAAKGGSIQYF.

V is TRBV7-2 and J is TRBJ2-7, with TRBD1 identical over 10 bases. Germline V lookup: CDR1 SGHTA, CDR2 FQGNSA. The CDR3 is 14 amino acids. V dropped 3 bases and J dropped 6; count of bases not matched to a gene: 5. The CDR3 sequence is CASSFPGQGFEQYF. CDR3 nucleotides: TGTGCCAGCAGCTTCCCGGGACAGGGGTTCGAGCAGTACTTC. Filled out from reference TRBV7-2 and TRBJ2-7, the complete variable domain reads GAGVSQSPSNKVTEKGKDVELRCDPISGHTALYWYRQSLGQGLEFLIYFQGNSAPDKSGLPSDRFSAERTGGSVSTLTIQRTQQEDSAVYLCASSFPGQGFEQYFGPGTRLTVT.

The genes are TRBV4-2 and TRBJ2-1; 16 positions agree with TRBD2. The V gene's germline CDR1 is LGHNA and CDR2 YNFKEQ. This CDR3 region has 17 residues. V was pared by 3 bases and J by 9 bases, with 8 bases of the junction left unmatched. The CDR3 region has the DNA TGTGCCAGCAGCCAGATGGGACTAGCGGGGGGGCCGGGTGAGCAGTTCTTC. It yields the protein CASSQMGLAGGPGEQFF.

V and J are TRBV11-2 and TRBJ1-1; D is ambiguous. The V gene lost 1 base and the J gene lost 1 base, with 7 bases spanning the gap. Germline V gives CDR1 SGHAT, CDR2 FQNNGV. This CDR3 spans 14 amino acids. CDR3 nucleotides: TGTGCCAGCAGCTTAGTACTCCGGAACACTGAAGCTTTCTTT. Its protein is CASSLVLRNTEAFF.

This clone was seen only a few times. The sample contains more than one DNA sequence encoding this CDR3. This chain connects TRBV4-2 to TRBJ1-4; 8 bases match TRBD1. Losses at the gene ends were 1 base for V and 5 bases for J; bases not matched to a gene: 0. In germline, CDR1 is LGHNA, CDR2 YNFKEQ. The CDR3 covers 14 residues. This chain's CDR3 is CASSQGTGNEKLFF. In DNA form, the CDR3 reads TGTGCCAGCAGCCAAGGGACAGGGAATGAAAAACTGTTTTTT.

This clone was recorded a few times. The rearrangement joins TRBV2 to TRBJ2-6, with 7 bases matching TRBD1. CDR3 length: 15 residues. Trimming at V came to 6 bases and at J to 1 base, leaving 3 bases not matched to a gene. Germline CDR1 SNHLY, CDR2 FYNNEI. The DNA for the CDR3 is TGTGCCAGCAGCCCGACAGGGTCTGGGGCCAACGTCCTGACTTTC. It specifies CASSPTGSGANVLTF.

The rearrangement links TRBV5-1 to TRBJ1-1; TRBD1 aligns across 7 bases. The CDR3 spans 14 residues. V shed 4 bases, J shed 0 bases, and the junction held 3 bases outside the gene matches. Germline lookup yields CDR1 SGHRS and CDR2 YFSETQ. DNA for the CDR3: TGCGCCAGCAGCGGGGGACAGTTGAACACTGAAGCTTTCTTT. Translating gives CASSGGQLNTEAFF.

CDR3 coding DNA: TGTGCCAGCAGCTTAGATGGGCTCATGAACACTGAAGCTTTCTTT. Protein sequence: CASSLDGLMNTEAFF. The J gene is TRBJ1-1, the V gene TRBV11-3; the D is unclear. Trimming left V 0 bases short and J 0 bases short, with 8 bases between. This CDR3 spans 15 amino acids. Germline V lookup: CDR1 SGHNT, CDR2 YENEEA.

This clone was seen a single time. The V call is TRBV7-2, the J call TRBJ2-1; 9 nucleotides agree with TRBD2. The CDR3 covers 14 residues. Germline lookup yields CDR1 SGHTA and CDR2 FQGNSA. After removal of 4 bases from V and 6 bases from J, the junction contained 4 bases not matched to a gene. CDR3 in amino acids: CASSWGLAPNEQFF. DNA of the CDR3: TGTGCCAGCAGCTGGGGACTAGCTCCCAATGAGCAGTTCTTC.

The CDR3 DNA is TGTGCCAGCAGCGTAGATTTCGGCACCGGGGAGCTGTTTTTT. The encoded protein is CASSVDFGTGELFF. The rearrangement links TRBV9 to TRBJ2-2; D gene ambiguous. Per the germline V gene, CDR1 is SGDLS and CDR2 is YYNGEE. V lost 0 bases to trimming and J lost 4 bases, with 7 bases between them. The length of the CDR3 is 14 residues.

Remarks on this clone: Germline is not matched at one junction end, which may reflect a read error. The V and J genes are TRBV30 and TRBJ2-2; 7 bases map to TRBD1. The CDR3 contains 16 residues. Per germline, CDR1 GTSNPN and CDR2 SVGIG (reference sequence). As DNA, the CDR3 is TGTGCCTGGCACAGGGGCCCTATTCTTGAACACCGGGGAGCTGTTTTT. It translates to CAWHRGPILEHRGAVF.

V is TRBV10-3 and J is TRBJ1-1; tentatively, D is TRBD1 (6 bases). This CDR3 region has 14 residues. Germline lookup yields CDR1 ENHRY and CDR2 SYGVKD. V was trimmed by 7 bases and J by 2 bases, leaving 14 bases between them. The CDR3 region is CAITELGTNTEAFF. DNA of the CDR3: TGTGCCATCACCGAACTGGGGACAAACACTGAAGCTTTCTTT.

This sequence joins TRBV7-3 and TRBJ2-2; the D gene is possibly TRBD1 (5 bases). Germline-derived CDR1 and CDR2 are SGHTA and FQGTGA. The V gene lost 0 bases and the J gene lost 5 bases, with 10 bases spanning the gap. There are 15 residues in the CDR3. CDR3 residues: CASSLTGARTGELFF. The CDR3 nucleotides are TGTGCCAGCAGCTTAACAGGGGCAAGGACCGGGGAGCTGTTTTTT.

The rearrangement links TRBV27 to TRBJ1-2, with 7 bases identical to TRBD1. From germline, CDR1 is MNHEY and CDR2 SMNVEV (reference sequence). This CDR3 contains 13 residues. V lost 6 bases to trimming and J lost 5 bases; unmatched junction nucleotides: 6. This chain's CDR3 is CASSRDSFYGYTF. The DNA of the CDR3 is TGTGCCAGCAGCCGGGACAGTTTTTATGGCTACACCTTC.

The chain uses TRBV18 and TRBJ2-2, with D unresolved. This CDR3 is built from 14 residues. Germline V gene sequence: CDR1 KGHSH, CDR2 LQKENI. Trimming removed 4 bases from V and 5 bases from J, with 11 bases in between. CDR3 bases: TGTGCCAGCTCACTCTTAAGTCGGACCGGGGAGCTGTTTTTT. It specifies CASSLLSRTGELFF.